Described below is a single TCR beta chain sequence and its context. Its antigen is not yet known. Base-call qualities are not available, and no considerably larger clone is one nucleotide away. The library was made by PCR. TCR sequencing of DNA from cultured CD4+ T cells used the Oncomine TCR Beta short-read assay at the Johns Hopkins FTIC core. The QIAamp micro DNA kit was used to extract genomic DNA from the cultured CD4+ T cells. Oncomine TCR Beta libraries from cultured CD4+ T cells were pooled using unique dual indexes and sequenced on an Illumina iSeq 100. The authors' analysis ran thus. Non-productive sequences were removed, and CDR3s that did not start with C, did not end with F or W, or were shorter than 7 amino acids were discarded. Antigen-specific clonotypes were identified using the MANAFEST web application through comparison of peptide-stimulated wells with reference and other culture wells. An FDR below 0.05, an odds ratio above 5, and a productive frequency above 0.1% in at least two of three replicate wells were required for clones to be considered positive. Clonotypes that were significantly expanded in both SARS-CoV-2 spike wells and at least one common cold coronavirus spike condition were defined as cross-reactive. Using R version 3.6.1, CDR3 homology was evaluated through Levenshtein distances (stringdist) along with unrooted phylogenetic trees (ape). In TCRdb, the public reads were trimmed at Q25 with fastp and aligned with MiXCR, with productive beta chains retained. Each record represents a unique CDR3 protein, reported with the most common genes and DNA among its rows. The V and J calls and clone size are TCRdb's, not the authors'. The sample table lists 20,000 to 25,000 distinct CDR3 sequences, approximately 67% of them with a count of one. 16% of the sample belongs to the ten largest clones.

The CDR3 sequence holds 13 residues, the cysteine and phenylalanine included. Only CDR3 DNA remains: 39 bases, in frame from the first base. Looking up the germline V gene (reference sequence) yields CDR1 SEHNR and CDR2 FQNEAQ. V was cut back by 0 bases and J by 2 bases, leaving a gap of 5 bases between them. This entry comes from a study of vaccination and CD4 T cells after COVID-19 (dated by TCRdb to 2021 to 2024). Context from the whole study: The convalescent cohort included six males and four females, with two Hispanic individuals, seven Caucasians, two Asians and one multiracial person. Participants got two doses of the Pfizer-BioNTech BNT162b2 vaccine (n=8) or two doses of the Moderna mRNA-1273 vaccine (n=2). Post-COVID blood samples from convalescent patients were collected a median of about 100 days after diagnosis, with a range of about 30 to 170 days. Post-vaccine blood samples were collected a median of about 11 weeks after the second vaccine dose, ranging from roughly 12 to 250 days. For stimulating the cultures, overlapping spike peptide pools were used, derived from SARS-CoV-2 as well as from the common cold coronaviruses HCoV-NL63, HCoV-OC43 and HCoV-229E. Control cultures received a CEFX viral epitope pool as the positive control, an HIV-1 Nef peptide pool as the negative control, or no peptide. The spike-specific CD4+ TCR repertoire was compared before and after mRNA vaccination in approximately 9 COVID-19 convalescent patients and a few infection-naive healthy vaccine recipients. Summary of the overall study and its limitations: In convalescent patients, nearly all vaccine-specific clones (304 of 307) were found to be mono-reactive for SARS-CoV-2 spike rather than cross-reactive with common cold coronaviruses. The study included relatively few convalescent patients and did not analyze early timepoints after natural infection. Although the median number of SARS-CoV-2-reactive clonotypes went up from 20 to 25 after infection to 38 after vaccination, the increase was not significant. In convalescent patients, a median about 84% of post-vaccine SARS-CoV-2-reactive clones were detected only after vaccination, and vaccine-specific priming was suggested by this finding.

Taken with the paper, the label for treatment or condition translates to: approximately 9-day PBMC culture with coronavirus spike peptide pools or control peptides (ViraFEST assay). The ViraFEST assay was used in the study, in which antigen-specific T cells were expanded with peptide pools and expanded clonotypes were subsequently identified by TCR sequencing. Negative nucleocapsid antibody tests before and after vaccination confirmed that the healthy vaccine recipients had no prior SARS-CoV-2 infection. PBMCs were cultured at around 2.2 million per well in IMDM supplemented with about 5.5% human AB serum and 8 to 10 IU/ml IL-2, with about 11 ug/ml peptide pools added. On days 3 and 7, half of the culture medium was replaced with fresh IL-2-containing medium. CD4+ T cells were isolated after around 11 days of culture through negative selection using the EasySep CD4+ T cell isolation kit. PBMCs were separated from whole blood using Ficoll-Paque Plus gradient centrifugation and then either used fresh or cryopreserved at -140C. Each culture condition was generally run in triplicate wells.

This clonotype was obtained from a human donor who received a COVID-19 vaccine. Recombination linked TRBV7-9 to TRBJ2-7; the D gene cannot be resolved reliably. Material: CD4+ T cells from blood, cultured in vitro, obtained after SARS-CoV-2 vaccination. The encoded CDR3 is CASSLAGAYEQYF. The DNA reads TGTGCCAGCAGCTTAGCAGGAGCCTACGAGCAGTACTTC.